These 9 T cell receptor beta chains came from one sample sequenced in a study of shared clonotypes between healthy human individuals. Only in-frame clones appear in the TCRdb table, and some are missing; sequencing was by immunoSEQ multiplex PCR. The table has a few million clones, under 97% seen once; the top ten hold around 0.13%. The sequencing input was naive CD4+ T cells sorted from blood. Subset in this sample: CD45RA+ positively selected. The receptors were sampled from a man aged 18 to 29 in good health.

The chain carries TRBV18 and TRBJ2-5, with TRBD2 matching 8 bases. CDR1 and CDR2 from the germline V gene are KGHSH and LQKENI. The V gene end was trimmed by 7 bases and the J gene end by 6 bases; junction bases not matched to a gene: 10. CDR3 length: 14 residues. CDR3 amino acids: CASLLPAGGQTQYF. The CDR3 DNA follows: TGTGCCAGCTTGTTACCCGCGGGGGGACAGACCCAGTACTTC.

A word on this clone: Other DNA sequences from this sample encode an identical CDR3 as well. CDR3 bases: TGTGCCAGCAGCTTATCCGGAAGCTCCTACGAGCAGTACTTC. Protein: CASSLSGSSYEQYF. The chain is built from TRBV5-6 and TRBJ2-7; no firm D call. Deletions cut 2 bases from V and 0 bases from J, with 9 bases between. The CDR3 is made up of 14 amino acids. The germline CDR1 and CDR2 sequences are SGHDT and YYEEEE.

Concerning this clone itself: Other DNA sequences within the sample encode an identical CDR3. This rearrangement joins TRBV18 to TRBJ2-5; D unclear. In germline, CDR1 is KGHSH, CDR2 LQKENI. Trimming pared 0 bases from V and 1 base from J, leaving 9 bases between. CDR3 length equals 15 residues. The CDR3 sequence is CASSPPGQAQETQYF. For the CDR3, the DNA is TGTGCCAGCTCACCACCTGGGCAGGCCCAAGAGACCCAGTACTTC. Complete variable domain (other parts from reference TRBV18 and TRBJ2-5): NAGVMQNPRHLVRRRGQEARLRCSPMKGHSHVYWYRQLPEEGLKFMVYLQKENIIDESGMPKERFSAEFPKEGPSILRIQQVVRGDSAAYFCASSPPGQAQETQYFGPGTRLLVL.

The rearrangement uses TRBV5-6 and TRBJ1-2, with 7 bases matching TRBD1. CDR1 and CDR2 from the germline V gene are SGHDT and YYEEEE. V trimming: 5 bases; J trimming: 4 bases; junction bases outside the gene matches: 8. The CDR3 is 14 residues long. CDR3: CASRSRQGVYGYTF. As DNA, the CDR3 is TGTGCCAGCAGGAGTCGACAGGGAGTCTATGGCTACACCTTC.

This clone was observed a single time. This sequence joins TRBV5-1 and TRBJ2-5; no reliable D call. V lost 0 bases and J lost 6, with 9 bases in between. Per the germline V gene, CDR1 is SGHRS and CDR2 is YFSETQ. The length of the CDR3 is 13 residues. The CDR3 DNA sequence: TGCGCCAGCAGCTTGGGGGGTATGCAGACCCAGTACTTC. Residues: CASSLGGMQTQYF.

CDR3 residues: CAWSEGQGTGNTIYF. As DNA, the CDR3 is TGTGCCTGGAGTGAGGGACAGGGAACTGGAAACACCATATATTTT. J is TRBJ1-3 and V is TRBV30; TRBD1 matches at 9 bases. Looked up from germline, CDR1 is GTSNPN and CDR2 is SVGIG (reference sequence). CDR3 length equals 15 residues. V shed 1 base, J shed 2 bases, and the junction held 3 bases outside the gene matches.

The rearrangement links TRBV2 to TRBJ2-3, with a weak D call TRBD2 (6 bases). The CDR3 is made up of 14 amino acids. Trimming took 4 bases from V and 2 from J, leaving 10 bases between them. Germline CDR1 is SNHLY and CDR2 is FYNNEI. CDR3 bases: TGTGCCAGCAGTGGCGGGGTCCCCACAGATACGCAGTATTTT. As protein: CASSGGVPTDTQYF.

As for this clone: The sample carries other DNA sequences with the same CDR3. The V and J genes are TRBV18 and TRBJ1-5; D possibly corresponds to TRBD1 (5 bases). CDR1 is KGHSH, CDR2 LQKENI, per germline. This CDR3 is 14 amino acids long. V lost 3 bases to trimming and J lost 5 bases, with 11 bases between them. CDR3: CASSPLGGDQPQHF. The CDR3 DNA reads as TGTGCCAGCTCACCCCTGGGGGGTGATCAGCCCCAGCATTTT.

Written as DNA, the CDR3 is TGTGCCAGCAGCGCCTTTAGCGGGGGAGGAGAAGAGACCCAGTACTTC. As protein: CASSAFSGGGEETQYF. This chain joins TRBV9 and TRBJ2-5; 9 bases agree with TRBD2. The ends lost 3 bases at V and 3 bases at J; junction bases unmatched: 9. Germline V CDR1 and CDR2: SGDLS, YYNGEE. This CDR3 comprises 16 residues.